This paragraph covers one T cell receptor beta chain sequence. The data were taken from a study of blood T cells in healthy people across ages. Together with a sample-barcoded 5' primer, a J-beta primer mix was included in a second PCR lasting about 7 to 12 cycles. TCRdb redid the calling of the 5' RACE reads with MiXCR, one entry per CDR3 protein. The sample consists of 600,000 or so distinct CDR3 sequences, 21% of them appearing once. The CDR3 has 16 amino acids. They isolated at least 7 million PBMCs from each sample. This sequence originates from a man between 70 and 80 years old in good health. The gene calls are TRBV12-3 or TRBV12-4 and TRBJ2-5; tentative D call: TRBD2 (5 bases). The J call is in doubt because the DNA end fits TRBJ2-1 better. The sample taken for sequencing was blood. CDR3 nucleotides: TGTGCCAGCAGTTTATTGGCCGGTGGGAGAGGCAATGAGCAGTTCTTC. Protein: CASSLLAGGRGNEQFF.